These T cell receptor beta chains were read from a single sample in a study of metastatic and nonmetastatic thyroid tumors. TCRdb re-called clones from the PCR reads using MiXCR. The table lists tens of thousands of clones, 25% to 30% of them singletons. Sequencing was performed on blood. Source of these receptors: a female donor with papillary thyroid cancer or a benign thyroid nodule (not recorded which). Some clones in this sample may be carry-over from other donors' samples. The CDR3 runs from the conserved cysteine through the conserved F or W. The D gene is left open where the match is weak. Clone size is stated in some rows and not others, as once, few, many or a class when expanded.

>NA|NA|TRBV6-2/TRBV6-3|TRBJ2-2
CASSYRRGGELFF
>NA|many|TRBV6-1|TRBJ2-1
CASSTGQEQFF
>TRBD1|many|TRBV29-1|TRBJ2-1
CSASTGDGYNEQFF
>NA|medium-sized|TRBV12-3/TRBV12-4|TRBJ2-7
CASSLESSYEQYF
>NA|NA|TRBV20-1|TRBJ2-7
CSARALDISYEQYF
>NA|medium-sized|TRBV10-1|TRBJ2-7
CASSDSTDPYYEQYF
>TRBD2|NA|TRBV6-1|TRBJ2-1
CASLGTSGRSEQVF
>TRBD2|medium-sized|TRBV6-5|TRBJ2-7
CASSYSTSGRYHYEQYF
>NA|NA|TRBV5-1|TRBJ2-1
CASSLESYNEQFF
>NA|many|TRBV7-3|TRBJ2-2
CASSFRGGAGGELFF
>NA|many|TRBV20-1|TRBJ1-1
CSARGEVGTEAFF
>NA|NA|TRBV19|TRBJ1-6
CASSIGGAPNSPLHF
>NA|many|TRBV19|TRBJ1-5
CATRPKGNQPQHF
>TRBD2|many|TRBV9|TRBJ2-1
CASSDERGGTYNEQFF
>TRBD1|many|TRBV5-1|TRBJ1-4
CASSSQGATATNEKLFF
>NA|NA|TRBV6-2/TRBV6-3|TRBJ1-1
CASRGLSTEAFF
>NA|few|TRBV28|TRBJ1-2
CASSPPSWGVYGYTF
>TRBD2|many|TRBV3-1|TRBJ2-7
CASSHLSGGLTYEQYF
>TRBD2|NA|TRBV3-1|TRBJ2-2
CASSQASSGRAGELFF
>NA|few|TRBV6-1|TRBJ1-2
CASTPPGGIRGYTF
>TRBD2|many|TRBV7-2|TRBJ2-5
CASSLARKRGAYVEETQYF
>TRBD2|NA|TRBV4-2|TRBJ2-5
CAGSPGTSGRPGETQYF
>NA|once|TRBV7-8|TRBJ1-4
CASSLAQGGEKLFF
>NA|many|TRBV20-1|TRBJ1-5
CSAHTRENQPQHF
>NA|NA|TRBV5-1|TRBJ2-5
CASSLAGVRETQYF
>NA|few|TRBV12-3/TRBV12-4|TRBJ1-5
CAGSSGDVLWGPQHF
>NA|NA|TRBV19|TRBJ1-1
CASRGTNTEAFF
>NA|NA|TRBV20-1|TRBJ2-7
CSARDGEGIYEQYF
>NA|few|TRBV6-1|TRBJ2-7
CASSEAVGIGGYEQYF
>TRBD1|many|TRBV7-2|TRBJ2-3
CASSLAGQGTTDTQYF
>NA|few|TRBV20-1|TRBJ2-7
CSAPAVRGFDEQYF
>NA|many|TRBV9|TRBJ2-5
CASPGVETQYF
>NA|NA|TRBV5-4|TRBJ2-3
CASSFFGSSPTDTQYF
>TRBD2|NA|TRBV5-1|TRBJ2-7
CASSPGLAGLYEQYF
>TRBD2|NA|TRBV7-2|TRBJ2-7
CASSLAAGTTYEQYF
>TRBD2|once|TRBV9|TRBJ2-1
CASTPGLAYNEQFF
>NA|medium-sized|TRBV28|TRBJ2-7
CASSLFWYGTPYEQYF
>TRBD1|NA|TRBV6-2/TRBV6-3|TRBJ2-1
CASSYGQGGNEQFF
>TRBD2|few|TRBV6-1|TRBJ2-1
CASRTLAGALNEQFF
>NA|medium-sized|TRBV28|TRBJ1-2
CASSPAGAYGYTF
>TRBD1|many|TRBV7-2|TRBJ1-4
CASSYRGHGNEKLFF
>TRBD1|few|TRBV6-4|TRBJ2-1
CASSVLGQGIFYEQFF
>TRBD1|NA|TRBV5-1|TRBJ2-2
CASRGTDSGELFF
>TRBD1|NA|TRBV11-2|TRBJ2-7
CASSYSPGQGRSEQYF
>NA|NA|TRBV28|TRBJ1-6
CASSLHSGILTLHF
>NA|many|TRBV7-3|TRBJ2-7
CASSLRDGAPYEQYF
>TRBD2|few|TRBV6-1|TRBJ2-7
CAISLAPGGPGEQYF
>NA|NA|TRBV6-1|TRBJ1-5
CASSEGQGPQHF
>TRBD2|many|TRBV2|TRBJ2-4
CASSAGLAGGFQYF
>NA|NA|TRBV7-2|TRBJ2-7
CASSSPGVVAANQYF
>TRBD2|few|TRBV6-1|TRBJ2-5
CASGGLECETQYF
>NA|NA|TRBV2|TRBJ2-7
CASTGKAEQYF
>TRBD1|NA|TRBV20-1|TRBJ2-1
CSLKTGVYNEQFF
>NA|NA|TRBV27|NA
CVSSLRLSSYNEQYF
>TRBD1|many|TRBV7-3|TRBJ2-2
CASSLNPGTENTGELFF
>NA|few|TRBV6-1|TRBJ2-5
CASSEATGQETQYF
>TRBD2|medium-sized|TRBV6-4|TRBJ2-3
CASSDAGEGDTQYF
>NA|many|TRBV9|TRBJ2-1
CASSPGASLTYNEQFF
>TRBD1|few|TRBV6-1|TRBJ1-5
CASITRGGQPHHF